This TCR beta chain emerged from a study of control samples from healthy donors and cancer patients. V lost 8 bases and J 0 bases, leaving 17 bases between the germline ends. The CDR3 has 16 residues. Germline assignment: CDR1 LNHNV and CDR2 YYDKDF (reference sequence). The data were produced by immunoSEQ multiplex PCR, yet TCRdb's version contains in-frame clones alone and is incomplete. The sample gives about 180,000 clones, around 89% of which show up once; roughly 1.5% is in the top ten. V gene TRBV15 combines with J gene TRBJ1-3, with D hard to call. The sample consisted of blood. The receptor comes from a woman in her forties or fifties in good health. The CDR3 bases are TGTGCCACCGGAGGAGGTGCTGGACGCTCTGGAAACACCATATATTTT. Translating gives CATGGGAGRSGNTIYF.